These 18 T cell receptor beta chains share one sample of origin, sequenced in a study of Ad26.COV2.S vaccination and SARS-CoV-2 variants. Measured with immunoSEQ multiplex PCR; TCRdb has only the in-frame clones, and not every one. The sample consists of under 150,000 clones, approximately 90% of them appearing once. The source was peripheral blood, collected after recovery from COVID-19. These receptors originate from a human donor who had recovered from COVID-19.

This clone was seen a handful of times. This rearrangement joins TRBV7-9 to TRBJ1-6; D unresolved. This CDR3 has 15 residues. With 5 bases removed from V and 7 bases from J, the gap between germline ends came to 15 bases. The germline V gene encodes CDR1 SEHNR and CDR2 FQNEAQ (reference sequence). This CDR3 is CASSHDRIGNSPLHF. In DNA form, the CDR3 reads TGTGCCAGCAGCCACGACCGCATTGGGAATTCACCCCTCCACTTT.

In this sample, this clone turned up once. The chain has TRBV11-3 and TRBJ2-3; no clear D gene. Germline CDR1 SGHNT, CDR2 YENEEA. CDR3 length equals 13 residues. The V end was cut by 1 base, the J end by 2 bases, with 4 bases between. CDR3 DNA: TGTGCCAGCAGCTTAGTCACCACAGATACGCAGTATTTT. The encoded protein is CASSLVTTDTQYF.

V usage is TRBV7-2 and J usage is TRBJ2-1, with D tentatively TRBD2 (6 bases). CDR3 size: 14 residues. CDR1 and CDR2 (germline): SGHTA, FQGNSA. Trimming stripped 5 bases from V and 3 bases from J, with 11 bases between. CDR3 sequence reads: CASSLEGLYNEQFF. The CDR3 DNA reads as TGTGCCAGCAGCCTGGAGGGACTCTACAATGAGCAGTTCTTC.

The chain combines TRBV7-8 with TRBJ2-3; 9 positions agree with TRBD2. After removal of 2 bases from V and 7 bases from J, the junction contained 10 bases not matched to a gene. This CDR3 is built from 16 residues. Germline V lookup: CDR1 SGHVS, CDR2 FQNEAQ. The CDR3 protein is CASSLMIGGGVNTQYF. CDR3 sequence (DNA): TGTGCCAGCAGCTTAATGATCGGCGGGGGGGTGAATACGCAGTATTTT.

The CDR3 nucleotides are TGTGCCAGCAGTTTAATTAAGGAAGGCTCCTACGAGCAGTACTTC. Translated, it gives CASSLIKEGSYEQYF. The V call is TRBV28, the J call TRBJ2-7, with no clear D. CDR1 MDHEN and CDR2 SYDVKM come from the germline V gene. This CDR3 has 15 amino acids. The germline V and J ends were trimmed by 2 bases and 0 bases, with 11 bases remaining between them.

The CDR3 DNA is TGTGCCAGCAGTTCCTTGAGCGGGGGTGCAACAGATACGCAGTATTTT. It encodes CASSSLSGGATDTQYF. The chain is built from TRBV28 and TRBJ2-3, with 8 bases fitting TRBD2. Per germline, CDR1 MDHEN and CDR2 SYDVKM. V was clipped by 4 bases and J by 3 bases; unmatched bases: 9. This CDR3 spans 16 amino acids.

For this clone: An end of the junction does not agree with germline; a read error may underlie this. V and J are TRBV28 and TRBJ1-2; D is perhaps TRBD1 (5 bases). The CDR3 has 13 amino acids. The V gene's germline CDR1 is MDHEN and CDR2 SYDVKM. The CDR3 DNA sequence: TGTGCCAGCATTTGGGGCCTGAACTATGGCCACACCTTC. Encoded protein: CASIWGLNYGHTF.

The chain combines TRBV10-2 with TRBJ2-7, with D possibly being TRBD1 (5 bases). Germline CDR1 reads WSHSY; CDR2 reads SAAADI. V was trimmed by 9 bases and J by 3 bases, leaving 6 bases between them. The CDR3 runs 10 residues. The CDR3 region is CASQGYEQYF. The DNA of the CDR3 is TGCGCCAGTCAGGGCTACGAGCAGTACTTC.

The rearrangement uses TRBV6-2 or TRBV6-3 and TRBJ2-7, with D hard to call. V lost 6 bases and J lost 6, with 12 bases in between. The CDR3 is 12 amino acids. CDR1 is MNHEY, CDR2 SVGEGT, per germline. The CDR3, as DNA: TGTGCCAGCAGCTTTCTTAAGGGCGAGCAGTACTTC. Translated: CASSFLKGEQYF.

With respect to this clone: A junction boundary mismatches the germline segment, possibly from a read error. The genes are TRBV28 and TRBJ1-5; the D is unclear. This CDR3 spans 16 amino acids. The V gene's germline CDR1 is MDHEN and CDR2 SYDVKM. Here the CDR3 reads CAGSSGQANQNQPQHF. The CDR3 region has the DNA TGTGCCGGCAGTTCCGGCCAGGCAAACCAGAATCAGCCCCAGCATTTT.

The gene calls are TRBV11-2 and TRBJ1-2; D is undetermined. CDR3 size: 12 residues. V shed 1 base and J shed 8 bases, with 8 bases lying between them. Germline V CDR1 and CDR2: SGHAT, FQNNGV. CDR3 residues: CASSLAGPGYTF. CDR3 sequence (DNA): TGTGCCAGCAGCTTAGCAGGACCCGGCTACACCTTC.

DNA for the CDR3: TGTGCCAGCAGCTTGGACGGCAGGGGGGGATATGGCTACACCTTC. Translation gives CASSLDGRGGYGYTF. The genes are TRBV5-6 and TRBJ1-2; TRBD1 matches at 7 bases. CDR1 is SGHDT and CDR2 is YYEEEE in the germline V gene. The J segment lost 5 bases and the V segment lost 0 bases, leaving 7 bases of the junction unmatched. This CDR3 is 15 amino acids long.

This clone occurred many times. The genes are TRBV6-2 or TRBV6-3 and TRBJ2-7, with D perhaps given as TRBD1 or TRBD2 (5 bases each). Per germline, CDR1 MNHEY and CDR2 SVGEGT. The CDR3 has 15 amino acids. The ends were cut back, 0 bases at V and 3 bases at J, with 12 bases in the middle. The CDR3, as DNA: TGTGCCAGCAGTTACTCGGGGGTTTCTATCTACGAGCAGTACTTC. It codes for CASSYSGVSIYEQYF.

The CDR3 sequence: CATSDGQETQYF. The CDR3, as DNA: TGTGCCACCAGTGATGGGCAGGAGACCCAGTACTTC. The chain has TRBV24-1 and TRBJ2-5; no clear D gene. The V gene lost 3 bases and the J gene lost 5 bases, with 6 bases spanning the gap. This CDR3 is 12 amino acids long. The germline V gene encodes CDR1 KGHDR and CDR2 SFDVKD.

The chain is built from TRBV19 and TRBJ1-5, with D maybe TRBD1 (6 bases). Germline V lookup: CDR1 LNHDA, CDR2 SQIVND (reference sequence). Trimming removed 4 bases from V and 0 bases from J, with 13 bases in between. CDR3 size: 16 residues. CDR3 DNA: TGTGCCAGTAGTACCCGGACAGATTATAGCAATCAGCCCCAGCATTTT. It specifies CASSTRTDYSNQPQHF. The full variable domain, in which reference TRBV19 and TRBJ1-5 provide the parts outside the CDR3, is DGGITQSPKYLFRKEGQNVTLSCEQNLNHDAMYWYRQDPGQGLRLIYYSQIVNDFQKGDIAEGYSVSREKKESFPLTVTSAQKNPTAFYLCASSTRTDYSNQPQHFGDGTRLSIL.

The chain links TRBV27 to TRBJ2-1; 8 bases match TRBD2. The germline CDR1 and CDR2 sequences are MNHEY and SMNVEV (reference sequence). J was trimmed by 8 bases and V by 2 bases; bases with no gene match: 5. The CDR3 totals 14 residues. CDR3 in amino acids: CASSLIGAGDEQFF. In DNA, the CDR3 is TGTGCCAGCAGTTTAATAGGAGCGGGGGATGAGCAGTTCTTC.

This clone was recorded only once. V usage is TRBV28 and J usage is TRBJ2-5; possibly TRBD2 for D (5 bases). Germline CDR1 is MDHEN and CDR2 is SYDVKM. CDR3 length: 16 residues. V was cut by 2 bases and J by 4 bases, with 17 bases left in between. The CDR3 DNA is TGTGCCAGCAGTTTAATCAGCGGTGGGAAAAGAGAGACCCAGTACTTC. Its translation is CASSLISGGKRETQYF.

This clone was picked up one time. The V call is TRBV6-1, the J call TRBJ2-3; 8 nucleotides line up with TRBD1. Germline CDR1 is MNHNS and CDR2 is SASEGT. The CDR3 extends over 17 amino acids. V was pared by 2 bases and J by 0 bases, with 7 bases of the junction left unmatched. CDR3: CASSEIPTGASTDTQYF. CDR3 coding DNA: TGTGCCAGCAGTGAAATCCCGACAGGGGCCAGCACAGATACGCAGTATTTT.